The next 11 T cell receptor beta chains were all read from a single sample in a study of T and B cells in COVID-19 patients. Multiplex PCR with BIOMED2 TRB-A/B primer pools amplified TRB rearrangements. TCRdb re-called the multiplex PCR reads with MiXCR, one entry per CDR3 protein. In the table there are about 15,000 distinct CDR3 sequences, roughly 29% of which are singletons. From blood, 250-500 ng of genomic DNA served as TRB template. The sequencing input was blood. Receptors were obtained from a human donor who had recovered from COVID-19.

The V and J genes are TRBV5-4 and TRBJ2-7, with TRBD2 matching over 9 bases. The J call may not be correct, given that the DNA end is closer to TRBJ2-1. CDR1 is SGHNT, CDR2 YYREEE, per germline (reference sequence). CDR3 size: 14 residues. The CDR3, as DNA: TGTGCCAGCAGCTTGCAAGGCGGGGGGGCCGGGCAGTTCTTC. It specifies CASSLQGGGAGQFF.

The chain carries TRBV5-6 and TRBJ1-2; TRBD1 agrees at 8 bases. Germline assignment: CDR1 SGHDT and CDR2 YYEEEE. The CDR3 covers 14 residues. The trim removed 1 base at V and 3 bases at J, leaving 2 bases unmatched. In nucleotides, the CDR3 is TGTGCCAGCAGCTTGTCGACAGGGGACTATGGCTACACCTTC. Protein: CASSLSTGDYGYTF.

This clonotype was seen many times. This chain connects TRBV15 to TRBJ1-3, with D possibly matching TRBD1 (5 bases). The V gene's germline CDR1 is LNHNV and CDR2 YYDKDF (reference sequence). The CDR3 length is 14 residues. V lost 3 bases, J lost 2 bases, and 8 bases lay in between. The CDR3 loop reads CATSRGTAGNTIYF. CDR3 bases: TGTGCCACCAGCAGGGGGACGGCTGGAAACACCATATATTTT.

This sequence joins TRBV6-2 or TRBV6-3 and TRBJ2-3; 8 bases are shared with TRBD2. Germline V gene lookup returns CDR1 MNHEY and CDR2 SVGEGT. J gave up 5 bases and V 7 bases, and 8 bases lay outside the gene matches. The CDR3 contains 14 residues. CDR3 DNA sequence: TGTGCCAGCATCCGGCGGGGGGCTGGAGATACGCAGTATTTT. The encoded protein is CASIRRGAGDTQYF.

J is TRBJ1-1 and V is TRBV19; maybe TRBD1 (5 bases). V shed 10 bases and J shed 4 bases, with 16 bases lying between them. The CDR3 has 13 residues. Germline lookup yields CDR1 LNHDA and CDR2 SQIVND (reference sequence). Written as DNA, the CDR3 is TGTGCCACGAAGGGGAGGCTCTTCACTGAAGCTTTCTTT. It codes for CATKGRLFTEAFF. The complete variable domain, with remaining parts taken from reference TRBV19 and TRBJ1-1, reads DGGITQSPKYLFRKEGQNVTLSCEQNLNHDAMYWYRQDPGQGLRLIYYSQIVNDFQKGDIAEGYSVSREKKESFPLTVTSAQKNPTAFYLCATKGRLFTEAFFGQGTRLTVV.

This clonotype was detected many times. V usage is TRBV19 and J usage is TRBJ2-1; D possibly matches TRBD1 or TRBD2 (5 bases each). The V end was cut by 5 bases, the J end by 1 base, with 18 bases between. CDR1 and CDR2 from the germline V gene are LNHDA and SQIVND (reference sequence). CDR3 size: 17 residues. The CDR3 loop is CASSPPPRGRSYNEQFF. As DNA, the CDR3 is TGTGCCAGTAGTCCCCCCCCCCGGGGCAGGTCCTACAATGAGCAGTTCTTC.

This chain joins TRBV18 and TRBJ2-1, with D possibly being TRBD1 or TRBD2 (6 bases each). V dropped 6 bases and J dropped 4 bases, with 16 bases sitting between them. This CDR3 region has 15 residues. CDR1 and CDR2 from the germline V gene are KGHSH and LQKENI. As DNA, the CDR3 is TGTGCCAGCTCGCCCGGGCAGGGGACTTACAATGAGCAGTTCTTC. This codes for CASSPGQGTYNEQFF.

This clonotype was seen only a few times. V usage is TRBV6-2 or TRBV6-3 and J usage is TRBJ1-1; tentative D call: TRBD1 (5 bases). The CDR3 is made up of 16 amino acids. The V and J ends lost 2 bases and 1 base respectively, with 14 bases between them. CDR1 and CDR2 (germline): MNHEY, SVGEGT. The CDR3 coding sequence is TGTGCCAGCAGTTACCCTCCTCGTGGGGGGAACACTGAAGCTTTCTTT. Translated, it gives CASSYPPRGGNTEAFF.

This clonotype was seen a few times. The gene calls are TRBV6-6 and TRBJ1-2, with D possibly matching TRBD1 (5 bases). CDR1 is MNHNY and CDR2 is SVGAGI in the germline V gene (reference sequence). The germline V and J ends were trimmed by 6 bases and 2 bases, with 16 bases remaining between them. CDR3 length equals 15 residues. CDR3 in DNA: TGTGCCAGCAGACCCGGTTCAGAGGGGAACTATGGCTACACCTTC. Translating it yields CASRPGSEGNYGYTF.

Judged by abundance, this clonotype is medium-sized. The chain uses TRBV6-1 and TRBJ2-7; the D is unclear. This CDR3 comprises 10 residues. Deletions cut 4 bases from V and 3 bases from J, with 1 base between. Germline CDR1 MNHNS, CDR2 SASEGT. The CDR3 here is CASSGYEQYF. In DNA, the CDR3 is TGTGCCAGCAGTGGCTACGAGCAGTACTTC.

In its sample, this clonotype was seen many times. The chain is built from TRBV27 and TRBJ2-7, with D perhaps TRBD1 or TRBD2 (5 bases each). Germline CDR1 reads MNHEY; CDR2 reads SMNVEV (reference sequence). The V gene lost 6 bases and the J gene lost 3 bases, with 12 bases spanning the gap. The CDR3 totals 13 residues. CDR3 region: CASRPGGSYEQYF. The CDR3 nucleotides read TGTGCCAGCAGGCCTGGGGGTAGCTACGAGCAGTACTTC.